This passage covers 32 T cell receptor beta chains from one sample sequenced in a study of beta chain features in type 1 diabetes. Study-level findings and limits: Among patients with Type 1 diabetes, TCRB CDR3s were moderately but significantly shorter in every one of the four CD4+ subsets.

As every portion of the isolated RNA was reverse transcribed, the sequencing read expressed TCRB transcripts. Method: immunoSEQ multiplex PCR; TCRdb's copy keeps in-frame clones and lacks some. The profile shows approximately 360,000 clones, roughly 12% of them singletons. Antigens of these TCRs are unknown. Sequencing was performed on naive CD4+ T cells from blood. The receptor set was obtained from a woman between 18 and 29 years old with type 1 diabetes.

The chain has TRBV4-1 and TRBJ2-1, with 10 nucleotides matching TRBD2. There are 16 residues in the CDR3. The junction had 11 bases not matched to a gene; V was cut back by 4 bases and J by 8 bases. Germline assignment: CDR1 MGHRA and CDR2 YSYEKL. The CDR3 spells CASSPLLAGVGDEQFF. The CDR3 nucleotides read TGCGCCAGCAGCCCACTTCTAGCGGGAGTAGGCGATGAGCAGTTCTTC.

This chain connects TRBV2 to TRBJ2-6; TRBD1 is a possible D gene (6 bases). This CDR3 is built from 15 residues. Trimming shortened V by 4 bases and J by 3 bases, and 10 bases separated the two germline ends. Germline values: CDR1 SNHLY, CDR2 FYNNEI. The CDR3 is CASSAQGVGANVLTF. The DNA for the CDR3 is TGTGCCAGCAGTGCACAGGGAGTTGGGGCCAACGTCCTGACTTTC.

The J gene is TRBJ2-1, the V gene TRBV7-2; D perhaps matches TRBD2 (6 bases). Germline lookup yields CDR1 SGHTA and CDR2 FQGNSA. This CDR3 is 15 amino acids long. V lost 0 bases to trimming and J lost 8 bases, with 14 bases between them. The CDR3 is CASSLAGGSPDEQFF. The DNA of the CDR3 is TGTGCCAGCAGCTTAGCGGGGGGATCCCCCGATGAGCAGTTCTTC.

This clone was seen a few times. The chain has TRBV5-1 and TRBJ2-1; 8 nucleotides match TRBD1. The V gene's germline CDR1 is SGHRS and CDR2 YFSETQ. This CDR3 is 15 amino acids long. V shed 1 base and J 3 bases; nucleotides not matched to a gene: 3. The chain's CDR3 is CASSLTTGDYNEQFF. CDR3 DNA sequence: TGCGCCAGCAGCTTGACGACAGGGGACTACAATGAGCAGTTCTTC. The full variable domain, in which reference TRBV5-1 and TRBJ2-1 provide the parts outside the CDR3, is KAGVTQTPRYLIKTRGQQVTLSCSPISGHRSVSWYQQTPGQGLQFLFEYFSETQRNKGNFPGRFSGRQFSNSRSEMNVSTLELGDSALYLCASSLTTGDYNEQFFGPGTRLTVL.

This clone was found a few times. The chain uses TRBV11-2 and TRBJ2-6; 8 positions agree with TRBD1. V was clipped by 6 bases and J by 2 bases; unmatched bases: 12. CDR1 SGHAT and CDR2 FQNNGV come from the germline V gene. This CDR3 contains 18 residues. The CDR3 sequence is CASSQWTGRRAGANVLTF. DNA of the CDR3: TGTGCCAGCAGTCAATGGACAGGGCGGAGAGCTGGGGCCAACGTCCTGACTTTC. Full variable domain (missing parts from reference TRBV11-2 and TRBJ2-6): EAGVAQSPRYKIIEKRQSVAFWCNPISGHATLYWYQQILGQGPKLLIQFQNNGVVDDSQLPKDRFSAERLKGVDSTLKIQPAKLEDSAVYLCASSQWTGRRAGANVLTFGAGSRLTVL.

This clone was seen a handful of times. The V and J genes are TRBV4-3 and TRBJ1-2, with D perhaps TRBD1 (6 bases). The germline V and J ends were trimmed by 0 bases and 8 bases, with 19 bases remaining between them. Germline values: CDR1 LGHNA, CDR2 YSLEER. This CDR3 has 16 residues. CDR3 bases: TGCGCCAGCAGCCAAGATCCTGGACAGCCTTTGGAGGGCTACACCTTC. Its protein product is CASSQDPGQPLEGYTF.

This rearrangement joins TRBV29-1 to TRBJ2-7; 9 bases align to TRBD1. V lost 1 base, J lost 2 bases, and 9 bases stayed unmatched. The CDR3 is 16 amino acids. Germline assignment: CDR1 SQVTM and CDR2 ANQGSEA. The CDR3 here is CSVEGFSGTGPYEQYF. The CDR3 region has the DNA TGCAGCGTTGAAGGATTCTCCGGGACAGGGCCCTACGAGCAGTACTTC.

The chain recombines TRBV7-2 with TRBJ2-4, with 7 bases lining up with TRBD2. Germline CDR1 reads SGHTA; CDR2 reads FQGNSA. J lost 2 bases, V lost 5 bases, and 12 bases had no gene match. This CDR3 comprises 17 residues. The CDR3 here is CASSTRGLADTKNIQYF. Here the CDR3 DNA reads TGTGCCAGCAGCACTCGGGGCCTAGCGGACACCAAAAACATTCAGTACTTC. Filled out from reference TRBV7-2 and TRBJ2-4, the complete variable domain reads GAGVSQSPSNKVTEKGKDVELRCDPISGHTALYWYRQSLGQGLEFLIYFQGNSAPDKSGLPSDRFSAERTGGSVSTLTIQRTQQEDSAVYLCASSTRGLADTKNIQYFGAGTRLSVL.

This clone was counted only a few times. This chain connects TRBV7-2 to TRBJ1-2; D gene uncertain. V was clipped by 6 bases and J by 8 bases, with 16 bases between them. The length of the CDR3 is 13 residues. CDR1 is SGHTA and CDR2 is FQGNSA in the germline V gene. The CDR3 is CASREDGLGGYTF. The CDR3 nucleotides read TGTGCCAGCAGAGAAGACGGCCTAGGAGGCTACACCTTC. Variable domain in full (rest from reference TRBV7-2 and TRBJ1-2): GAGVSQSPSNKVTEKGKDVELRCDPISGHTALYWYRQSLGQGLEFLIYFQGNSAPDKSGLPSDRFSAERTGGSVSTLTIQRTQQEDSAVYLCASREDGLGGYTFGSGTRLTVV.

In its sample, this clone was seen a few times. This chain connects TRBV6-5 to TRBJ1-2, with D unresolved. Trimming cost V 5 bases and J 8 bases, with 12 bases left between them. The CDR3 extends over 12 amino acids. CDR1 MNHEY and CDR2 SVGAGI come from the germline V gene. The CDR3: CASSNGLLGYTF. The CDR3 bases are TGTGCCAGCAGTAATGGACTGTTGGGCTACACCTTC.

For the CDR3, the DNA is TGTGCCAGCGCGGCTGGTACGCAGTATTTT. Translating it yields CASAAGTQYF. V is TRBV7-9 and J is TRBJ2-3; D is ambiguous. Per germline, CDR1 SEHNR and CDR2 FQNEAQ (reference sequence). The CDR3 has 10 residues. Trimming stripped 8 bases from V and 8 bases from J, with 8 bases between.

The chain carries TRBV4-3 and TRBJ2-1, with 8 bases fitting TRBD1. The CDR3 consists of 16 residues. The germline CDR1 and CDR2 sequences are LGHNA and YSLEER. V trimming: 0 bases; J trimming: 3 bases; junction bases outside the gene matches: 4. Here the CDR3 reads CASSQEPGGYYNEQFF. The CDR3 DNA follows: TGCGCCAGCAGCCAAGAGCCAGGGGGCTACTACAATGAGCAGTTCTTC.

This clone has a handful of counts. The rearrangement uses TRBV5-4 and TRBJ2-1; TRBD2 might be the D (7 bases). The germline CDR1 and CDR2 sequences are SGHNT and YYREEE (reference sequence). The CDR3 consists of 14 residues. V lost 2 bases and J lost 7, with 13 bases in between. The CDR3 loop is CASSFWGGGNEQFF. In DNA form, the CDR3 reads TGTGCCAGCAGCTTTTGGGGGGGCGGAAATGAGCAGTTCTTC.

The chain couples TRBV29-1 to TRBJ1-1, with D unresolved. This CDR3 has 11 residues. Trimming took off 4 bases at V and 10 bases at J, with 13 bases between the two ends. The germline V gene has CDR1 SQVTM and CDR2 ANQGSEA. The CDR3 sequence: CSVGREVGAFF. In nucleotides, the CDR3 is TGCAGCGTTGGACGGGAGGTTGGAGCTTTCTTT.

The rearrangement links TRBV4-2 to TRBJ2-7, with 7 nucleotides matching TRBD2. V lost 0 bases and J lost 4; bases outside the gene matches: 9. Germline assignment: CDR1 LGHNA and CDR2 YNFKEQ. This CDR3 contains 16 residues. CDR3: CASSQDGAGVIYEQYF. CDR3 DNA sequence: TGTGCCAGCAGCCAAGATGGGGCGGGAGTAATATACGAGCAGTACTTC.

This clone occurred a few times. The V and J genes are TRBV4-1 and TRBJ2-7, with D unclear. V was trimmed by 1 base and J by 0 bases, leaving 10 bases between them. The CDR3 runs 15 residues. The germline V gene has CDR1 MGHRA and CDR2 YSYEKL. For the CDR3, the DNA is TGCGCCAGCAGCCAAGTGAGAGACATCTCCTACGAGCAGTACTTC. Protein sequence: CASSQVRDISYEQYF.

V usage is TRBV28 and J usage is TRBJ1-5; 8 bases agree with TRBD1. Germline CDR1 reads MDHEN; CDR2 reads SYDVKM. The CDR3 runs to 16 residues. Trimming at V came to 4 bases and at J to 4 bases, leaving 9 bases not matched to a gene. The CDR3 coding sequence is TGTGCCAGCAGTTCCAACCGGGACAGGTTTAATCAGCCCCAGCATTTT. Translation: CASSSNRDRFNQPQHF. Full variable domain (missing parts from reference TRBV28 and TRBJ1-5): DVKVTQSSRYLVKRTGEKVFLECVQDMDHENMFWYRQDPGLGLRLIYFSYDVKMKEKGDIPEGYSVSREKKERFSLILESASTNQTSMYLCASSSNRDRFNQPQHFGDGTRLSIL.

This clone was seen only a few times. The V call is TRBV5-1, the J call TRBJ2-3, with D possibly TRBD1 on 5 matching bases. Between the trimmed V and J ends, which lost 3 bases and 1 base, there was a span of 12 bases. CDR1 is SGHRS, CDR2 YFSETQ, per germline. This CDR3 comprises 15 residues. In DNA form, the CDR3 reads TGCGCCAGCAGCTCTCCCCGACAGCGCACAGATACGCAGTATTTT. It translates to CASSSPRQRTDTQYF.

This clone was observed a few times. The genes are TRBV7-2 and TRBJ2-7, with 11 bases identical to TRBD2. CDR3 length: 15 residues. Per germline, CDR1 SGHTA and CDR2 FQGNSA. Trimming took 1 base from V and 4 from J; bases not matched to a gene: 3. The CDR3 loop reads CASSLVGTSGYEQYF. The CDR3 DNA reads as TGTGCCAGCAGCTTAGTTGGGACTAGCGGATACGAGCAGTACTTC.

In its sample, this clone was seen a few times. The rearrangement links TRBV9 to TRBJ1-5; D ambiguous. Trimming removed 2 bases at V and 7 bases at J, with 10 bases between. This CDR3 is built from 13 residues. Germline V lookup: CDR1 SGDLS, CDR2 YYNGEE. CDR3 residues: CASSVSPGQPQHF. The CDR3 DNA sequence: TGTGCCAGCAGCGTGAGCCCGGGGCAGCCCCAGCATTTT.

This clone was found many times. The V gene is TRBV4-1, the J gene TRBJ2-5; 14 bases align to TRBD2. The CDR3 covers 16 residues. The germline CDR1 and CDR2 sequences are MGHRA and YSYEKL. The junction had 1 base not matched to a gene; V was cut back by 1 base and J by 3 bases. CDR3 residues: CASSQGGLAGEETQYF. The CDR3 DNA follows: TGCGCCAGCAGCCAAGGGGGACTAGCGGGAGAAGAGACCCAGTACTTC.

This clone was recorded a few times. The J gene is TRBJ2-3, the V gene TRBV13; TRBD1 matches 8 bases. CDR3 length equals 14 residues. Germline CDR1 is PRHDT and CDR2 is FYEKMQ (reference sequence). The junction had 12 bases not matched to a gene; V was cut back by 11 bases and J by 5 bases. The CDR3 loop is CAGKRTGLVDTQYF. The CDR3 nucleotides read TGTGCCGGGAAAAGGACAGGGCTGGTAGATACGCAGTATTTT.

The sample holds a few counts of this clone. The chain employs TRBV27 and TRBJ2-1; possible D gene TRBD2, 5 bases. V was shortened by 8 bases and J by 0 bases, with 14 bases between the two germline ends. There are 15 residues in the CDR3. Germline-derived CDR1 and CDR2 are MNHEY and SMNVEV (reference sequence). Here the CDR3 reads CASASGLSSYNEQFF. The CDR3 region has the DNA TGTGCCAGCGCCAGCGGCTTGAGCTCCTACAATGAGCAGTTCTTC.

This clone has a handful of counts. The rearrangement uses TRBV6-1 and TRBJ1-5, with D possibly matching TRBD1 (6 bases). Trimming cost V 5 bases and J 5 bases, with 10 bases left between them. Germline V gene data show CDR1 as MNHNS and CDR2 as SASEGT. This CDR3 comprises 13 residues. DNA for the CDR3: TGTGCCAGCAGTTCAGGGGATGATCAGCCCCAGCATTTT. Translating it yields CASSSGDDQPQHF.

This clone occurred a few times. The chain combines TRBV10-3 with TRBJ2-5; 7 positions agree with TRBD2. This CDR3 is built from 14 residues. V gave up 7 bases and J gave up 1 base; unmatched junction bases: 6. Germline V gene sequence: CDR1 ENHRY, CDR2 SYGVKD. The CDR3 here is CAIKPAGIQETQYF. The CDR3 DNA reads as TGTGCCATCAAGCCAGCGGGAATCCAAGAGACCCAGTACTTC.

The V call is TRBV23-1, the J call TRBJ2-4, with D perhaps TRBD2 (7 bases). TRBV23-1 falls under the ORF class, with uncertain function. The CDR3 contains 17 residues. Deletions cut 6 bases from V and 0 bases from J, with 18 bases between. CDR3 coding DNA: TGCGCCAGCAGCCCGCGGGGGCCGAACCTAGCCAAAAACATTCAGTACTTC. Translation gives CASSPRGPNLAKNIQYF.

This clone has only a few counts. The rearrangement uses TRBV28 and TRBJ2-1; perhaps TRBD2 as D (5 bases). V lost 7 bases, J lost 12 bases, and 19 bases lay in between. CDR1 MDHEN and CDR2 SYDVKM come from the germline V gene. This CDR3 comprises 13 residues. The CDR3 nucleotides are TGTGCCAGCACCCCAAGGTCGGGGAGAAGGCAGTTCTTC. Translation: CASTPRSGRRQFF.

The genes are TRBV5-4 and TRBJ2-7, with D possibly matching TRBD1 (8 bases). The V gene's germline CDR1 is SGHNT and CDR2 YYREEE (reference sequence). The V end was cut by 1 base, the J end by 11 bases, with 25 bases between. There are 16 residues in the CDR3. The CDR3 bases are TGTGCCAGCAGCTTGCCCAGGGGGCCGGTTGGGACTAAAGAGTACTTC. It is translated as CASSLPRGPVGTKEYF.

The V call is TRBV4-3, the J call TRBJ1-1; TRBD1 might be the D (5 bases). The CDR3 is 14 amino acids. V lost 5 bases, J lost 6 bases, and 16 bases lay in between. Germline V gives CDR1 LGHNA, CDR2 YSLEER. The CDR3 DNA follows: TGCGCCAGCAGCGCACTTGGACAATTTGCTGAAGCTTTCTTT. Its translation: CASSALGQFAEAFF.

About this clone: At one end the junction does not follow the germline gene, possibly because of a read error. This rearrangement joins TRBV7-7 to TRBJ2-5; 16 nucleotides agree with TRBD2. CDR3 length: 15 residues. The germline gives CDR1 SSHAT, CDR2 FNYEAQ (reference sequence). The CDR3 spells CASSSGLAGGETQYF. The CDR3 DNA reads as TGTGCTAGCAGCTCGGGACTAGCGGGAGGGGAGACCCAGTACTTC.

The sample holds a few counts of this clone. The V call is TRBV27, the J call TRBJ1-5, with 10 bases identical to TRBD1. The trim removed 5 bases at V and 3 bases at J, leaving 4 bases unmatched. Germline lookup yields CDR1 MNHEY and CDR2 SMNVEV (reference sequence). The CDR3 runs 15 residues. As DNA, the CDR3 is TGTGCCAGCAGTCCACGACAGGGGGCCAATCAGCCCCAGCATTTT. Translation gives CASSPRQGANQPQHF.

In DNA form, the CDR3 reads TGTGCCAGCAGTTTGACACACTCTGGAAACACCATATATTTT. It encodes CASSLTHSGNTIYF. The rearrangement joins TRBV28 to TRBJ1-3; D unclear. The V and J ends lost 3 bases and 0 bases respectively, with 6 bases between them. In germline, CDR1 is MDHEN, CDR2 SYDVKM. This CDR3 region has 14 residues.